This T cell receptor (beta chain) was sequenced for a study of T cell repertoires in cytomegalovirus infection (dated by TCRdb to the late 2010s). Study-wide context: Alongside well-studied HLA-B-restricted epitopes, the peptide stimulations were aimed at recently identified HLA-C-restricted CMV epitopes, whose presentation resists viral immunomodulation. The HLA type of each donor mattered for the analysis, because public TCR beta signatures pointed to carriage of CMV infection along with the matching HLA type.

Explained via the paper, the treatment or condition label denotes: in vitro stimulation with specific CMV peptide epitopes to enrich CMV-specific T cells. As to this clonotype: Its binding antigen is unknown. Nothing much larger sits one base from this clone, and base qualities are not available.

General study outcomes and caveats: In both this cohort and an independent cohort of 350 or so donors, the cumulative frequency of public TCR beta family members distinguished carriers of CMV infection plus the relevant HLA type. The ex vivo response was dominated by HLA-C-restricted CMV-specific TCR beta clonotypes, and the single most frequent clonotype in two of eight donors was supplied by these HLA-C-restricted clonotypes.

The run used an Illumina HiSeq 1500. TCRdb took the public reads, trimmed them with fastp at Q25, ran MiXCR for clone calling and kept in-frame beta chains. For every CDR3 protein sequence, its rows merge into one entry that carries the most common genes and DNA. The sample includes roughly 500,000 distinct CDR3 sequences, with 42% observed a single time. The ten largest clones add up to 43% of the sample. Germline trimming amounts to 6 bases on V and 0 bases on J, with 3 as the count of junction bases outside the gene matches. The CDR3 goes from the cysteine to the phenylalanine over 15 residues. Left in the record is the CDR3 DNA by itself, 45 bases read in frame from the first base.

The chain joins TRBV12-3 or TRBV12-4 to TRBJ2-1; 9 nucleotides in the junction match TRBD2. This specimen was cultured PBMCs, taken from culture after CMV antigen stimulation. This clonotype originated in a human donor in good health (CMV status not recorded). Some clones in this sample may be carry-over from other donors' samples. The CDR3 is CASRNSGSSYNEQFF. In nucleotide form, the sequence is TGTGCCAGCAGGAATAGCGGGAGCTCCTACAATGAGCAGTTCTTC.